The TCR beta chain described here comes from a study of shared clonotypes between healthy human individuals. This clone was observed once. Germline loops: CDR1 MDHEN, CDR2 SYDVKM. Deletions cut 11 bases from V and 6 bases from J, with 23 bases between. This CDR3 region has 15 residues. TCRdb keeps only in-frame clones here, not all; method: immunoSEQ multiplex PCR. This sample yields 1.4 million or so clones, of which just under 99% are seen a single time; under 0.45% belongs to the top ten. The TCR was taken from a man aged 25-45 years in good health. This rearrangement joins TRBV28 to TRBJ1-5; D may be TRBD1 (5 bases). Source material: naive CD4+ T cells sorted from blood. Documented subset: CD45RA+ positively selected. In DNA form, the CDR3 reads TGTGCCTCAAGTCAGAGCTTGGGGCATGTTCAGCCCCAGCATTTT. Protein: CASSQSLGHVQPQHF.